Below, 32 T cell receptor beta chains from the same sample are listed, as sequenced in a study of post-analysis software for immune sequencing data. Study-wide results and caveats: About five TRBV segments, including TRBV5-6, TRBV5-1 and TRBV20-1, were more frequent in patients than controls.

Prepared TCR beta cDNA libraries contained unique molecular identifiers. In TCRdb, the PCR reads were re-called with MiXCR into one record per CDR3 protein. There are hundreds of thousands of distinct CDR3 sequences in the sample; 55% to 70% occur only once, and approximately 10% lies in the top ten. These TCRs' antigens remain unknown. What was sequenced was blood. The receptor set was obtained from a girl aged 2-9 years with multiple sclerosis.

This clonotype was seen only a few times. This chain connects TRBV10-3 to TRBJ2-3; 9 bases are shared with TRBD1. The germline CDR1 and CDR2 sequences are ENHRY and SYGVKD. Losses at the gene ends were 5 bases for V and 5 bases for J; bases not matched to a gene: 5. This CDR3 has 14 residues. The CDR3 DNA is TGTGCCATCAGTTGGGACAGGGACGAAGATACGCAGTATTTT. This encodes CAISWDRDEDTQYF.

This chain joins TRBV20-1 and TRBJ2-3; 9 bases agree with TRBD2. The CDR3 spans 14 residues. The germline V gene has CDR1 DFQATT and CDR2 SNEGSKA (reference sequence). The CDR3 region has the DNA TGCAGCGCCACTAGCGGGCCTAGCACAGATACGCAGTATTTT. Translated, it gives CSATSGPSTDTQYF.

The table lists this clonotype with many counts. J is TRBJ1-1 and V is TRBV20-1; D might be TRBD1 (5 bases). Trimming pared 3 bases from V and 0 bases from J, leaving 14 bases between. In germline, CDR1 is DFQATT, CDR2 SNEGSKA (reference sequence). The CDR3 runs 15 residues. CDR3 loop: CSASYGGTMNTEAFF. The CDR3 nucleotides read TGCAGTGCTAGTTATGGGGGGACGATGAACACTGAAGCTTTCTTT.

The chain has TRBV2 and TRBJ2-1; TRBD2 is a possible D gene (7 bases). The germline V gene has CDR1 SNHLY and CDR2 FYNNEI. The CDR3 loop spans 17 amino acids. V was cut by 2 bases and J by 2 bases, with 16 bases left in between. CDR3 coding DNA: TGTGCCAGCAGTGAACGTGGGCCGCGGGGGCCCTACAATGAGCAGTTCTTC. This gives the protein CASSERGPRGPYNEQFF.

This chain links TRBV10-1 with TRBJ2-1; 7 positions match TRBD2. V was clipped by 6 bases and J by 12 bases; unmatched bases: 14. Looked up from germline, CDR1 is WNHNN and CDR2 is SYGVQD (reference sequence). This CDR3 comprises 14 residues. The CDR3 sequence: CASSGLGTIDLQFF. As DNA, the CDR3 is TGCGCCAGCAGCGGACTAGGGACGATAGATTTGCAGTTCTTC.

This chain joins TRBV5-5 and TRBJ1-5; no definite D call. With 1 base removed from V and 1 base from J, the gap between germline ends came to 6 bases. In germline, CDR1 is SGHKS, CDR2 YYEKEE (reference sequence). The CDR3 has 14 residues. The CDR3 reads CASSLSQSNQPQHF. DNA of the CDR3: TGTGCCAGCAGCTTGTCACAAAGCAATCAGCCCCAGCATTTT.

The chain combines TRBV6-1 with TRBJ2-1; D remains unclear. Germline CDR1 reads MNHNS; CDR2 reads SASEGT. V lost 0 bases, J lost 12 bases, and 9 bases lay in between. The CDR3 runs to 12 residues. The CDR3 sequence: CASSEARSLQFF. As DNA, the CDR3 is TGTGCCAGCAGTGAAGCGCGGTCCTTGCAGTTCTTC.

This clonotype was detected a few times. The gene calls are TRBV10-3 and TRBJ1-2; possible D gene TRBD1, 6 bases. Germline V gene data show CDR1 as ENHRY and CDR2 as SYGVKD. Trimming took 4 bases from V and 5 from J, leaving 14 bases between them. The CDR3 is made up of 14 amino acids. The CDR3 bases are TGTGCCATCAGTGGTATCAGGGGTGAATATGGCTACACCTTC. It translates to CAISGIRGEYGYTF.

This chain links TRBV7-8 with TRBJ1-1, with 8 bases identical to TRBD1. Germline V gene lookup returns CDR1 SGHVS and CDR2 FQNEAQ. CDR3 length: 15 amino acids. Trimming cost V 5 bases and J 5 bases; bases outside gene matches: 10. CDR3 nucleotides: TGTGCCAGCAGCCCTTGGACAGGGAGGGGGACTGAAGCTTTCTTT. Residues: CASSPWTGRGTEAFF. The full variable domain, in which reference TRBV7-8 and TRBJ1-1 provide the parts outside the CDR3, is GAGVSQSPRYKVAKRGQDVALRCDPISGHVSLFWYQQALGQGPEFLTYFQNEAQLDKSGLPSDRFFAERPEGSVSTLKIQRTQQEDSAVYLCASSPWTGRGTEAFFGQGTRLTVV.

The gene calls are TRBV5-1 and TRBJ1-4; D gene ambiguous. V was clipped by 3 bases and J by 4 bases, with 10 bases between them. Germline CDR1 is SGHRS and CDR2 is YFSETQ. The CDR3 loop spans 14 amino acids. CDR3 residues: CASSSGRINEKLFF. The CDR3 bases are TGCGCCAGCAGCTCGGGGAGGATTAATGAAAAACTGTTTTTT.

This chain joins TRBV28 and TRBJ2-7, with D unresolved. V lost 5 bases, J lost 6 bases, and 11 bases lay in between. The V gene's germline CDR1 is MDHEN and CDR2 SYDVKM. The CDR3 length is 12 residues. The CDR3 protein is CASSPPRLEQYF. CDR3 bases: TGTGCCAGCAGTCCCCCACGACTCGAGCAGTACTTC. Supplemented by reference TRBV28 and TRBJ2-7, the full variable domain reads DVKVTQSSRYLVKRTGEKVFLECVQDMDHENMFWYRQDPGLGLRLIYFSYDVKMKEKGDIPEGYSVSREKKERFSLILESASTNQTSMYLCASSPPRLEQYFGPGTRLTVT.

The V call is TRBV28, the J call TRBJ2-2; the D is unclear. Trimming shortened V by 6 bases and J by 4 bases, and 9 bases separated the two germline ends. The CDR3 runs 13 residues. Germline V lookup: CDR1 MDHEN, CDR2 SYDVKM. The CDR3 reads CASSPEITGELFF. DNA of the CDR3: TGTGCCAGCAGCCCGGAAATCACCGGGGAGCTGTTTTTT.

The chain is built from TRBV20-1 and TRBJ2-7; D is undetermined. Trimming stripped 1 base from V and 3 bases from J, with 7 bases between. The CDR3 is 12 amino acids. Germline CDR1 is DFQATT and CDR2 is SNEGSKA (reference sequence). The CDR3 protein is CSARGAHYEQYF. CDR3 coding DNA: TGCAGTGCTAGAGGCGCCCACTACGAGCAGTACTTC.

The V and J genes are TRBV7-9 and TRBJ1-3; D remains unclear. CDR3 length equals 14 residues. From germline, CDR1 is SEHNR and CDR2 FQNEAQ (reference sequence). Between the trimmed V and J ends, which lost 0 bases and 0 bases, there was a span of 3 bases. The CDR3 loop is CASSLAGSGNTIYF. CDR3 nucleotide sequence: TGTGCCAGCAGCTTAGCGGGCTCTGGAAACACCATATATTTT.

For the CDR3, the DNA is TGTGCCAGCAGCAATCTCGGGGCATTAACAGATACGCAGTATTTT. Protein product: CASSNLGALTDTQYF. The chain employs TRBV21-1 and TRBJ2-3; TRBD1 reflects the table's D call only, with no check against the DNA. TRBV21-1 is designated a pseudogene. This CDR3 spans 15 amino acids.

The chain is built from TRBV20-1 and TRBJ2-5, with D unresolved. This CDR3 is built from 14 residues. In germline, CDR1 is DFQATT, CDR2 SNEGSKA (reference sequence). The V end was cut by 6 bases, the J end by 3 bases, with 17 bases between. The CDR3 DNA follows: TGCAGTGCCTACCGCTACCCAGTTGAAGAGACCCAGTACTTC. Translated, it gives CSAYRYPVEETQYF.

This chain uses TRBV5-1 with TRBJ1-4; TRBD1 aligns across 11 bases. Per germline, CDR1 SGHRS and CDR2 YFSETQ. The CDR3 covers 14 residues. The trim removed 7 bases at V and 6 bases at J, leaving 5 bases unmatched. Written as DNA, the CDR3 is TGCGCCAGCTCACCGGGACAGGGGGATGAAAAACTGTTTTTT. It specifies CASSPGQGDEKLFF. The variable domain in full, completed from reference TRBV5-1 and TRBJ1-4, reads KAGVTQTPRYLIKTRGQQVTLSCSPISGHRSVSWYQQTPGQGLQFLFEYFSETQRNKGNFPGRFSGRQFSNSRSEMNVSTLELGDSALYLCASSPGQGDEKLFFGSGTQLSVL.

The chain employs TRBV20-1 and TRBJ1-1; possibly TRBD1 for D (5 bases). V was clipped by 7 bases and J by 1 base, with 13 bases between them. Per the germline V gene, CDR1 is DFQATT and CDR2 is SNEGSKA (reference sequence). There are 13 residues in the CDR3. The CDR3 loop reads CSVPVGTNTEAFF. CDR3 bases: TGCAGTGTACCGGTCGGGACGAACACTGAAGCTTTCTTT.

This clonotype was seen once. J is TRBJ2-1 and V is TRBV7-2; D possibly corresponds to TRBD2 (6 bases). The CDR3 runs 17 residues. Germline V CDR1 and CDR2: SGHTA, FQGNSA. The ends were cut back, 4 bases at V and 8 bases at J, with 24 bases in the middle. The CDR3 DNA follows: TGTGCCAGCAGCTGGGGGGACCGCTTAGAAGTTGGGGATGAGCAGTTCTTC. Its translation: CASSWGDRLEVGDEQFF.

The rearrangement uses TRBV20-1 and TRBJ2-4, with 7 bases aligning to TRBD2. The CDR3 totals 13 residues. V lost 4 bases, J lost 13 bases, and 13 bases stayed unmatched. Germline V gives CDR1 DFQATT, CDR2 SNEGSKA (reference sequence). In DNA, the CDR3 is TGCAGTGCTACCAGGACTAGTTGGGGGGAGCAGTACTTC. It specifies CSATRTSWGEQYF.

The chain is built from TRBV5-1 and TRBJ2-3, with 10 bases matching TRBD2. The junction had 10 bases not matched to a gene; V was cut back by 4 bases and J by 5 bases. CDR1 and CDR2 from the germline V gene are SGHRS and YFSETQ. This CDR3 has 16 amino acids. CDR3 bases: TGCGCCAGCAGCCCATCTAGCGGGAGCGGGAGAGATACGCAGTATTTT. It encodes CASSPSSGSGRDTQYF.

This rearrangement joins TRBV6-6 to TRBJ2-4, with D perhaps TRBD2 (6 bases). The CDR3 is 16 residues long. V was cut by 6 bases and J by 5 bases, with 20 bases left in between. Germline CDR1 reads MNHNY; CDR2 reads SVGAGI (reference sequence). The CDR3 region is CASRAAGEDQENIQYF. The CDR3, as DNA: TGTGCCAGCAGAGCGGCCGGGGAGGATCAGGAAAACATTCAGTACTTC.

The chain joins TRBV6-5 to TRBJ2-4; D is perhaps TRBD2 (5 bases). This CDR3 region has 16 residues. Trimming took off 6 bases at V and 0 bases at J, with 15 bases between the two ends. In germline, CDR1 is MNHEY, CDR2 SVGAGI. The CDR3 loop reads CASRPQGLLAKNIQYF. The CDR3 region has the DNA TGTGCCAGCAGACCCCAAGGACTCCTAGCCAAAAACATTCAGTACTTC.

The chain joins TRBV4-3 to TRBJ2-3, with TRBD2 identical over 10 bases. The junction had 7 bases not matched to a gene; V was cut back by 0 bases and J by 7 bases. Germline lookup yields CDR1 LGHNA and CDR2 YSLEER. The length of the CDR3 is 16 residues. CDR3 residues: CASSQDNLAGVNTQYF. For the CDR3, the DNA is TGCGCCAGCAGCCAAGATAACCTAGCGGGGGTCAATACGCAGTATTTT.

The CDR3 protein is CSAQRPLGGEETQYF. CDR3 nucleotide sequence: TGCAGTGCTCAGAGACCCCTAGGCGGGGAAGAGACCCAGTACTTC. This rearrangement joins TRBV20-1 to TRBJ2-5; tentatively, D is TRBD2 (6 bases). This CDR3 region has 15 residues. V was cut by 5 bases and J by 3 bases, with 19 bases left in between. Germline lookup yields CDR1 DFQATT and CDR2 SNEGSKA (reference sequence).

V and J are TRBV27 and TRBJ1-5; TRBD1 matches 7 bases. V gave up 6 bases and J gave up 4 bases; unmatched junction bases: 6. Germline V gene lookup returns CDR1 MNHEY and CDR2 SMNVEV (reference sequence). The CDR3 has 14 amino acids. CDR3 in DNA: TGTGCCAGCAGCTTCCGGGACAGTAATCAGCCCCAGCATTTT. The encoded protein is CASSFRDSNQPQHF.

This CDR3 reads CSADSAVSSGANVLTF. The CDR3 DNA is TGCAGTGCGGACAGTGCCGTCTCATCTGGGGCCAACGTCCTGACTTTC. V and J are TRBV20-1 and TRBJ2-6; tentatively, D is TRBD1 (6 bases). Germline V gives CDR1 DFQATT, CDR2 SNEGSKA (reference sequence). V was clipped by 6 bases and J by 1 base, with 16 bases between them. The CDR3 runs to 16 residues.

The chain links TRBV5-1 to TRBJ2-7; possibly TRBD1 for D (5 bases). The CDR3 totals 14 residues. Germline lookup yields CDR1 SGHRS and CDR2 YFSETQ. V lost 2 bases and J lost 2, with 11 bases in between. The CDR3 region is CASSLGAATYEQYF. CDR3 sequence (DNA): TGCGCCAGCAGCTTAGGGGCGGCTACCTACGAGCAGTACTTC.

A few counts support this clonotype. The chain is built from TRBV7-2 and TRBJ2-3, with a possible D match to TRBD1 (6 bases). Trimming took 3 bases from V and 0 from J, leaving 10 bases between them. The CDR3 spans 15 residues. Germline V gives CDR1 SGHTA, CDR2 FQGNSA. The CDR3 nucleotides are TGTGCCAGCAGCTTGGGACAACTGAGCACAGATACGCAGTATTTT. Amino acid sequence: CASSLGQLSTDTQYF.

This rearrangement joins TRBV7-9 to TRBJ1-5; the D gene is possibly TRBD1 (6 bases). Germline V CDR1 and CDR2: SEHNR, FQNEAQ (reference sequence). This CDR3 has 13 residues. V lost 7 bases and J lost 2, with 9 bases in between. The CDR3 DNA follows: TGTGCCAGCAACAGGGACGGCAATCAGCCCCAGCATTTT. Its protein product is CASNRDGNQPQHF.

This clonotype was seen a single time. The chain links TRBV14 to TRBJ2-1; D remains unclear. With 0 bases removed from V and 4 bases from J, the gap between germline ends came to 13 bases. CDR3 length equals 16 residues. Germline CDR1 is SGHDN and CDR2 is FVKESK. As DNA, the CDR3 is TGTGCCAGCAGCCAAGAGAGAAAGCTTCCTTACAATGAGCAGTTCTTC. Its protein product is CASSQERKLPYNEQFF.

This chain uses TRBV2 with TRBJ2-3, with 10 nucleotides matching TRBD1. The CDR3 spans 15 residues. Looked up from germline, CDR1 is SNHLY and CDR2 is FYNNEI. After removal of 6 bases from V and 4 bases from J, the junction contained 7 bases not matched to a gene. As DNA, the CDR3 is TGTGCCAGCAGGCCGACGGGACAGGGGCCAGATACGCAGTATTTT. This sequence encodes CASRPTGQGPDTQYF.